The rows below give T cell receptor beta chains drawn from one sample of a study of Ad26.COV2.S vaccination and SARS-CoV-2 variants. The protocol was immunoSEQ multiplex PCR, while the TCRdb copy is restricted to in-frame clones and leaves out a portion. Among about 320,000 clones, about 86% were seen once, and the ten largest hold less than 2%. Sequencing used peripheral blood, obtained in a trial of Ad26.COV2.S vaccine versus placebo. The receptors shown here come from a person aged 18-60 years who received the Ad26.COV2.S COVID-19 vaccine or a placebo. Both conserved end residues are part of each CDR3. D genes are given only for firm matches. Clone size, where shown, is once, few, many, or a class for clones that have expanded.

. . TRBJ2-5 TRBV7-8 CASSLGGEETQYF TGTGCCAGCAGCTTAGGTGGAGAGGAGACCCAGTACTTC
. . TRBJ1-3 TRBV6-5 CASGGVGNTIYF TGTGCCAGCGGAGGGGTTGGAAACACCATATATTTT
few . TRBJ1-1 TRBV4-3 CASSRNLGLLNTEAFF TGCGCCAGCAGCCGAAACCTCGGACTGCTGAACACTGAAGCTTTCTTT
. TRBD2 TRBJ2-7 TRBV5-4 CASSPTSGGPIREQYF TGTGCCAGCAGCCCGACTAGCGGGGGGCCGATTCGGGAGCAGTACTTC
. TRBD2 TRBJ2-5 TRBV3-1/TRBV3-2 CASSSNPGARIAGAQETQYF TGTGCCAGCAGCTCCAACCCGGGGGCCCGAATAGCGGGGGCACAAGAGACCCAGTACTTC
once . TRBJ1-1 TRBV4-2 CASSQDSRGALNTEAFF TGTGCCAGCAGCCAAGATAGTAGGGGGGCCCTGAACACTGAAGCTTTCTTT
. TRBD1 TRBJ1-4 TRBV10-2 CASRGRQGSREKLFF TGCGCCAGCAGGGGCCGACAGGGGTCACGGGAAAAACTGTTTTTT
. . TRBJ1-2 TRBV20-1 CSAPLDAGYTF TGCAGTGCCCCCCTTGATGCTGGCTACACCTTC
. . TRBJ2-1 TRBV18 CASSPPLTSSGNEQFF TGTGCCAGCTCACCACCGTTAACTAGTTCCGGCAATGAGCAGTTCTTC
. . TRBJ2-7 TRBV27 CASSPSLGYEQYF TGTGCCAGCAGTCCCTCCCTTGGCTACGAGCAGTACTTC
. . TRBJ2-6 TRBV30 CAWSTGSNSGANVLTF TGTGCCTGGAGCACAGGGAGTAACTCTGGGGCCAACGTCCTGACTTTC
. . TRBJ2-2 TRBV5-6 CASSTFMNTGELFF TGTGCCAGCAGTACGTTTATGAACACCGGGGAGCTGTTTTTT
. TRBD2 TRBJ2-5 TRBV2 CASVGTSRETQYF TGTGCCAGCGTAGGGACTAGCAGGGAGACCCAGTACTTC
. . TRBJ2-1 TRBV18 CASSSGRNNEQFF TGTGCCAGCTCGTCGGGACGTAACAATGAGCAGTTCTTC
. . TRBJ1-2 TRBV3-1/TRBV3-2 CASKGISNYGYTF TGTGCCAGCAAGGGGATTTCGAACTATGGCTACACCTTC
. . TRBJ2-5 TRBV5-1 CASSLGGGTQETQYF TGCGCCAGCAGCCTCGGAGGCGGAACACAAGAGACCCAGTACTTC
. . TRBJ1-4 TRBV5-1 CASSSIGAGEKLFF TGCGCCAGCAGCTCAATTGGGGCTGGTGAAAAACTGTTTTTT
. TRBD2 TRBJ2-5 TRBV4-1 CASSRGLEETQYF TGCGCCAGCAGCCGGGGACTAGAGGAGACCCAGTACTTC
. . TRBJ2-7 TRBV7-2 CASSLAVSREQYF TGTGCCAGCAGCTTAGCCGTTTCCCGCGAGCAGTACTTC
. TRBD1 TRBJ2-7 TRBV5-4 CASSFQGARDEQYF TGTGCCAGCAGCTTTCAGGGGGCGCGGGACGAGCAGTACTTC
. . TRBJ1-4 TRBV5-1 CASSLGEIATNEKLFF TGCGCCAGCAGCTTGGGCGAGATTGCAACTAATGAAAAACTGTTTTTT
. TRBD2 TRBJ2-1 TRBV5-4 CASSFPGAGGYDEQFF TGTGCCAGCAGCTTCCCAGGGGCGGGGGGGTATGATGAGCAGTTCTTC
. . TRBJ1-1 TRBV11-2 CASSLRGTEAFF TGTGCCAGCAGCTTAAGGGGTACTGAAGCTTTCTTT
. . TRBJ2-2 TRBV7-9 CASSRSGQVGNTGELFF TGTGCCAGCAGCCGAAGTGGGCAGGTCGGAAACACCGGGGAGCTGTTTTTT
few TRBD1 TRBJ1-2 TRBV7-2 CASSSQGNSYGYTF TGTGCCAGCAGCTCACAGGGGAACAGCTATGGCTACACCTTC
. TRBD1 TRBJ1-2 TRBV10-3 CAISETIPGQGAYGYTF TGTGCCATCAGTGAGACCATACCGGGACAGGGGGCTTATGGCTACACCTTC
. . TRBJ2-3 TRBV29-1 CSVRGDSTDTQYF TGCAGCGTCAGAGGGGACAGCACAGATACGCAGTATTTT
. TRBD2 TRBJ2-3 TRBV3-1/TRBV3-2 CASSQMSGLAIPDTQYF TGTGCCAGCAGCCAAATGAGCGGACTAGCGATCCCAGATACGCAGTATTTT
. . TRBJ1-3 TRBV12-5 CASGFLSGNTIYF TGTGCTAGTGGTTTTCTCTCTGGAAACACCATATATTTT
. TRBD1 TRBJ2-6 TRBV30 CAWRRTGDTVRGANVLTF TGTGCCTGGCGAAGAACAGGGGACACAGTTCGGGGGGCCAACGTCCTGACTTTC
. . TRBJ2-5 TRBV19 CASSRTTGNKVETQYF TGTGCCAGTAGTAGAACAACAGGGAACAAGGTGGAGACCCAGTACTTC
. . TRBJ2-2 TRBV9 CASSVGPSGTGELFF TGTGCCAGCAGCGTAGGCCCTTCGGGCACCGGGGAGCTGTTTTTT
. . TRBJ1-4 TRBV5-1 CASSVTPSTNEKLFF TGCGCCAGCAGCGTGACACCGTCAACTAATGAAAAACTGTTTTTT
. . TRBJ1-5 TRBV30 CAWSNEFQPQHF TGTGCCTGGAGTAATGAATTTCAGCCCCAGCATTTT
. . TRBJ1-2 TRBV6-5 CASSNGGEFIYGYTF TGTGCCAGCAGTAACGGGGGGGAGTTTATCTATGGCTACACCTTC
. . TRBJ1-2 TRBV3-1/TRBV3-2 CASSLGSGGNYGYTF TGTGCCAGCAGCCTGGGATCGGGGGGTAACTATGGCTACACCTTC
. TRBD1 TRBJ1-2 TRBV7-9 CASSPRGQGGYGYTF TGTGCCAGCAGCCCAAGAGGACAGGGAGGCTATGGCTACACCTTC
few TRBD1 TRBJ1-4 TRBV19 CASNPRKLRGPDEKLFF TGTGCCAGTAACCCACGGAAACTCAGGGGGCCGGATGAAAAACTGTTTTTT
. TRBD1 TRBJ1-5 TRBV2 CASSGTGDNQPQHF TGTGCCAGCAGTGGGACAGGGGACAATCAGCCCCAGCATTTT
once . TRBJ1-1 TRBV29-1 CSVSAGHTEAFF TGCAGCGTCTCGGCGGGGCACACTGAAGCTTTCTTT
. . TRBJ1-2 TRBV5-4 CASSLAGGRSGTVTYGYTF TGTGCCAGCAGCTTGGCCGGCGGGCGCTCCGGGACCGTGACTTATGGCTACACCTTC
. TRBD2 TRBJ2-5 TRBV7-2 CASSLVAGGTRETQYF TGTGCCAGCAGCTTAGTAGCGGGGGGCACTCGTGAGACCCAGTACTTC
. TRBD2 TRBJ2-3 TRBV5-4 CASSGGTSGGSRTDTQYF TGTGCCAGCAGCGGAGGGACTAGCGGGGGGTCCCGGACAGATACGCAGTATTTT
few . TRBJ1-4 TRBV7-9 CATRRLATNEKLFF TGTGCCACCCGCCGACTGGCGACTAATGAAAAACTGTTTTTT
once TRBD1 TRBJ1-5 TRBV2 CASSRGTASNQPQHF TGTGCCAGCAGCCGGGGGACAGCTAGCAATCAGCCCCAGCATTTT
. . TRBJ1-6 TRBV9 CASSVGQSNSSPLHF TGTGCCAGCAGCGTAGGACAGAGCAATAGTTCACCCCTCCACTTT
. . TRBJ2-6 TRBV19 CASSIEAGRPRANVLTF TGTGCCAGTAGTATAGAAGCAGGGAGACCCAGGGCCAACGTCCTGACTTTC